The 5 T cell receptor beta chains given below trace back to one sample, sequenced in a study of cytomegalovirus exposure and HLA in healthy donors (dated by TCRdb to the late 2010s). The library relied on the immunoSEQ multiplex PCR assay. For the multiplex PCR, a mixture combining 60 forward primers for TCR Vbeta segments and 13 reverse primers for TCR Jbeta segments was used. TCRdb obtained this table from immuneACCESS and retained in-frame rearrangements with V and J assigned. These tables miss some clones; where compared with another copy, unresolved V genes account for less than half of the shortfall, and the remainder is unexplained. Within this sample are 150,000 to 200,000 clones, with roughly 79% of them counted one time only. The ten largest clones capture roughly 0.99% of the sample. The source material was PBMCs. The receptors were sampled from a woman aged 40 to 50 in good health and CMV-seronegative.

The rearrangement joins TRBV5-1 to TRBJ1-3; TRBD1 is a possible D gene (6 bases). CDR1 is SGHRS and CDR2 is YFSETQ in the germline V gene. This CDR3 region has 13 residues. Between the trimmed V and J ends, which lost 4 bases and 9 bases, there was a span of 14 bases. Written as DNA, the CDR3 is TGCGCCAGCAGCGAGGGGGTTCGGGGCACCATATATTTT. Protein sequence: CASSEGVRGTIYF.

The rearrangement joins TRBV28 to TRBJ1-5; D is unclear. V lost 11 bases to trimming and J lost 0 bases, with 23 bases between them. Germline V gene data show CDR1 as MDHEN and CDR2 as SYDVKM. The CDR3 contains 17 residues. The CDR3 DNA reads as TGTGCCGTAGCCCGCGATGCTAAAACTAATAGCAATCAGCCCCAGCATTTT. This encodes CAVARDAKTNSNQPQHF.

The chain employs TRBV6-5 and TRBJ1-1; TRBD1 matches at 7 bases. The CDR3 spans 13 residues. V was pared by 5 bases and J by 5 bases, with 5 bases of the junction left unmatched. Germline V gene data show CDR1 as MNHEY and CDR2 as SVGAGI. This chain's CDR3 is CASSRQGGTEAFF. CDR3 coding DNA: TGTGCCAGCAGTCGACAGGGTGGAACTGAAGCTTTCTTT.

This chain joins TRBV11-2 and TRBJ2-7, with 9 bases identical to TRBD1. Trimming removed 5 bases from V and 5 bases from J; junction bases left unmatched: 10. CDR1 and CDR2 (germline): SGHAT, FQNNGV. CDR3 length: 15 amino acids. The CDR3, as DNA: TGTGCCAGCAGCCACATTGGGACAGGGTCGGACGAGCAGTACTTC. Amino acid sequence: CASSHIGTGSDEQYF.

This clone appeared a few times. CDR3 nucleotide sequence: TGTGCCAGCAGTTCGGGGGTGGTCCCCAATGAAAAACTGTTTTTT. Its protein product is CASSSGVVPNEKLFF. V and J are TRBV2 and TRBJ1-4, with D possibly TRBD1 on 5 matching bases. The CDR3 totals 15 residues. Trimming took 5 bases from V and 5 from J, leaving 15 bases between them. Germline CDR1 and CDR2: SNHLY and FYNNEI.